One and the same sample provided the 17 T cell receptor beta chains below, sequenced in a study of blood T cell repertoires in COVID-19 (dated by TCRdb to the early 2020s). Library prep was done by the immunoSEQ multiplex PCR assay. TCRdb mirrors the immuneACCESS table, restricted to in-frame sequences. Some clones are absent from its copies; in checked studies, under half trace to an unresolved V gene, and the reason for the others is unknown. The sample table records about 400,000 clones; approximately 91% of these occur just once. Of the sample, around 1.9% is held by the ten largest clones. Sequencing input: PBMCs or T cells enriched from blood (not recorded which). The source of these receptors is a middle-aged woman with acute COVID-19.

The chain recombines TRBV13 with TRBJ1-4; D is possibly TRBD1 (6 bases). The germline V gene has CDR1 PRHDT and CDR2 FYEKMQ (reference sequence). V was shortened by 6 bases and J by 8 bases, with 13 bases between the two germline ends. The CDR3 sequence is 13 residues long. DNA of the CDR3: TGTGCCAGCAGAGACTCTCAGGGGGAAAAACTGTTTTTT. Protein sequence: CASRDSQGEKLFF.

The chain recombines TRBV11-3 with TRBJ2-1, with 15 positions matching TRBD2. This CDR3 region has 17 residues. CDR1 is SGHNT, CDR2 YENEEA, per germline. Unmatched junction bases numbered 7, after V lost 4 bases and J lost 6 bases. CDR3 loop: CASSWGLAGGLRNEQFF. In DNA, the CDR3 is TGTGCCAGCAGCTGGGGACTAGCGGGGGGCCTTCGCAATGAGCAGTTCTTC.

The rearrangement uses TRBV6-5 and TRBJ2-5; TRBD2 matches 9 bases. This CDR3 is 14 amino acids long. Germline V gives CDR1 MNHEY, CDR2 SVGAGI. This CDR3 reads CGTEAGGLGETQYF. The DNA of the CDR3 is TGTGGGACGGAAGCGGGGGGACTTGGGGAGACCCAGTACTTC.

V gene TRBV14 combines with J gene TRBJ1-2; 7 bases match TRBD1. After removal of 0 bases from V and 8 bases from J, the junction contained 6 bases not matched to a gene. Germline-derived CDR1 and CDR2 are SGHDN and FVKESK. CDR3 length equals 14 residues. CDR3 in amino acids: CASSQDPTGLGYTF. CDR3 DNA: TGTGCCAGCAGCCAAGACCCGACAGGGCTCGGCTACACCTTC. The variable domain in full, with the rest retrieved from reference TRBV14 and TRBJ1-2, is EAGVTQFPSHSVIEKGQTVTLRCDPISGHDNLYWYRRVMGKEIKFLLHFVKESKQDESGMPNNRFLAERTGGTYSTLKVQPAELEDSGVYFCASSQDPTGLGYTFGSGTRLTVV.

V and J are TRBV30 and TRBJ1-1, with TRBD1 as a possible D gene (5 bases). Germline CDR1 reads GTSNPN; CDR2 reads SVGIG (reference sequence). V was shortened by 3 bases and J by 0 bases, with 8 bases between the two germline ends. The CDR3 runs to 13 residues. CDR3 coding DNA: TGTGCCTGGAGGTCAGGGTTGAACACTGAAGCTTTCTTT. Translating gives CAWRSGLNTEAFF.

This sequence joins TRBV15 and TRBJ1-1; D perhaps matches TRBD1 (6 bases). V gave up 5 bases and J gave up 1 base, with 8 bases separating them. The CDR3 is 13 amino acids. From germline, CDR1 is LNHNV and CDR2 YYDKDF (reference sequence). The CDR3 coding sequence is TGTGCCACCAGCGGACAGAGGAACACTGAAGCTTTCTTT. Protein product: CATSGQRNTEAFF.

The chain recombines TRBV6-5 with TRBJ1-1; D is uncertain. The CDR3 loop spans 14 amino acids. The ends were cut back, 6 bases at V and 1 base at J, with 12 bases in the middle. Germline V gene lookup returns CDR1 MNHEY and CDR2 SVGAGI. The CDR3 reads CASRVPGGNTEAFF. CDR3 DNA: TGTGCCAGCAGAGTCCCAGGAGGGAACACTGAAGCTTTCTTT.

This clone turned up a few times. The rearrangement uses TRBV2 and TRBJ1-1, with D tentatively TRBD1 (5 bases). The CDR3 runs to 13 residues. V shed 10 bases and J shed 2 bases, with 14 bases lying between them. The germline CDR1 and CDR2 sequences are SNHLY and FYNNEI. CDR3: CANQIRVNTEAFF. DNA for the CDR3: TGTGCCAACCAAATCAGGGTAAACACTGAAGCTTTCTTT. The full variable domain, its missing parts supplied by reference TRBV2 and TRBJ1-1, is EPEVTQTPSHQVTQMGQEVILRCVPISNHLYFYWYRQILGQKVEFLVSFYNNEISEKSEIFDDQFSVERPDGSNFTLKIRSTKLEDSAMYFCANQIRVNTEAFFGQGTRLTVV.

The chain combines TRBV11-2 with TRBJ1-2, with 9 bases that match TRBD1. The CDR3 sequence is 14 residues long. Trimming took 3 bases from V and 2 from J; bases not matched to a gene: 1. CDR1 is SGHAT, CDR2 FQNNGV, per germline. CDR3 coding DNA: TGTGCCAGCAGCTTTGGGACAGGGAACTATGGCTACACCTTC. Translated, it gives CASSFGTGNYGYTF.

J is TRBJ1-6 and V is TRBV11-3; tentatively, D is TRBD1 (6 bases). The CDR3 sequence is 16 residues long. V was clipped by 5 bases and J by 6 bases, with 17 bases between them. Germline assignment: CDR1 SGHNT and CDR2 YENEEA. This CDR3 reads CASSPEPWTANSPLHF. In DNA, the CDR3 is TGTGCCAGCAGCCCGGAACCTTGGACAGCTAATTCACCCCTCCACTTT.

The genes are TRBV7-9 and TRBJ1-6, with 7 bases fitting TRBD1. The CDR3 extends over 15 amino acids. Germline trimming cut 1 base from V and 9 bases from J; bases unmatched to any gene: 6. CDR1 is SEHNR, CDR2 FQNEAQ, per germline (reference sequence). This chain's CDR3 is CASSLDGTAGSPLHF. The CDR3 coding sequence is TGTGCCAGCAGCTTAGACGGGACAGCGGGTTCACCCCTCCACTTT.

This clone came up a few times. The sample contains more than one DNA sequence encoding this CDR3. CDR3 protein: CSATGNEQFF. CDR3 DNA: TGCAGTGCTACGGGGAATGAGCAGTTCTTC. The chain employs TRBV20-1 and TRBJ2-1, with a weak D call TRBD2 (5 bases). Germline CDR1 is DFQATT and CDR2 is SNEGSKA (reference sequence). Trimming left V 4 bases short and J 7 bases short, with 5 bases between. The CDR3 totals 10 residues.

This chain links TRBV3-1 (or the pseudogene TRBV3-2) with TRBJ1-1; possibly TRBD1 for D (5 bases). CDR1 LGHDT and CDR2 YNNKEL come from the germline V gene (reference sequence). CDR3 length: 15 residues. The V end was cut by 3 bases, the J end by 0 bases, with 11 bases between. The CDR3 nucleotides are TGTGCCAGCAGCCATCGGACATCCATGAACACTGAAGCTTTCTTT. This translates into CASSHRTSMNTEAFF.

In this sample, this clone turned up once. The chain uses TRBV14 and TRBJ2-5; the match to TRBD2 covers 11 bases. Germline V lookup: CDR1 SGHDN, CDR2 FVKESK. With V trimmed by 4 bases and J by 3 bases, 7 bases remained unmatched. The CDR3 length is 16 residues. CDR3 loop: CASSPSLAGGEETQYF. The CDR3, as DNA: TGTGCCAGCAGCCCAAGTCTAGCGGGGGGAGAAGAGACCCAGTACTTC. Full variable domain (missing parts from reference TRBV14 and TRBJ2-5): EAGVTQFPSHSVIEKGQTVTLRCDPISGHDNLYWYRRVMGKEIKFLLHFVKESKQDESGMPNNRFLAERTGGTYSTLKVQPAELEDSGVYFCASSPSLAGGEETQYFGPGTRLLVL.

The chain has TRBV30 and TRBJ1-2, with a weak D call TRBD1 (5 bases). Looked up from germline, CDR1 is GTSNPN and CDR2 is SVGIG (reference sequence). This CDR3 is 11 amino acids long. The V end lost 1 base, the J end lost 8 bases, and 8 bases lay between the germline ends. As DNA, the CDR3 is TGTGCCTGGAGTGCGACAGAAGGCTACACCTTC. Translation gives CAWSATEGYTF.

This clone showed up just once. The chain combines TRBV7-9 with TRBJ2-5, with D perhaps matching TRBD1 (5 bases). The CDR3 is 13 residues long. V was trimmed by 5 bases and J by 3 bases, leaving 10 bases between them. Looked up from germline, CDR1 is SEHNR and CDR2 is FQNEAQ (reference sequence). CDR3 DNA sequence: TGTGCCAGCAGCCGGACCAGGGAAGAGACCCAGTACTTC. It yields the protein CASSRTREETQYF.

J is TRBJ1-4 and V is TRBV24-1; the D gene is possibly TRBD1 (6 bases). The CDR3 consists of 14 residues. Germline CDR1 is KGHDR and CDR2 is SFDVKD. Between the trimmed V and J ends, which lost 4 bases and 5 bases, there was a span of 10 bases. The CDR3 reads CATSETGRNEKLFF. CDR3 bases: TGTGCCACCAGTGAAACAGGGCGCAATGAAAAACTGTTTTTT.